Given below is one T cell receptor beta chain in context. The target of this receptor is not known. No quality values exist for individual bases; no much larger clone is one base distant. This sample stems from a study of cytomegalovirus exposure and HLA in healthy donors (dated by TCRdb to about 2017). For context, the study as a whole: An earlier analysis of several hundred of the donors reported 250 to 300 Gb of sequence data and 120 million or so unique TCR beta sequences from some 180 million T cells. Approximately 310 gigabases of sequencing data and approximately 80 million unique TCR sequences were included in an early release covering about 700 HLA-typed donors. Among the roughly 400 genotyped donors, approximately 77% belonged to the genetic ancestry cluster associated with self-reported Caucasian donors. The aim of the study was to test whether cataloging public T cell receptors could identify signatures of past pathogen exposure. The T cell repertoires of 550 to 850 subjects were profiled by immunosequencing and related to cytomegalovirus serostatus. Along with the approximately 700-subject first cohort, a separate validation cohort of over a hundred different subjects was used. The study combined high-throughput TCR immunosequencing, statistical association of individual TCRs with disease status, and machine learning to predict cytomegalovirus infection status. In a later analysis, previously published TCR beta repertoires from 670 or so donors were re-analyzed and high-resolution HLA genotyping was added so that TCR occurrence patterns could be studied. Rather than drawing on any new phenotypic data, the later analysis identified candidate immune exposures from TCR beta sequences and the way those sequences occurred across donors. To decide whether each TCR beta V gene segment behaved as functional or pseudogenic, an earlier analysis of some 540 of the donors relied on high-throughput TCR beta sequencing. Donor age, sex, ethnicity and CMV serostatus were compiled together with the repertoire data. A later genetic analysis took genome-wide SNP genotypes for about 65% of the 666 donors and used that subset as a discovery cohort. Every repertoire in the discovery cohort had been generated on one and the same sequencing platform. HLA typing included class I and class II loci at four-digit resolution. Typing coverage differed by locus: A, B, C, DRB1 and DQB1 were typed in roughly 620-640 donors, DQA1 in 522, DPA1 in approximately 610, and DPB1 in 400 to 490. Five DR-DQ haplotypes were treated as single units for association and clustering because of strong linkage in the cohort. Among some 400 genotyped donors of the cohort, an average of approximately 200,000 unique TCR beta nucleotide sequences was sequenced per donor, of which roughly 18% were non-productive.

Beyond this particular receptor, the publication reports: For the cohort, immune exposure information was limited to CMV serostatus. The study listed approximately 160 TCR beta chains as associated with cytomegalovirus. In a later analysis, about 17,000 TCR beta sequences were associated with specific HLA alleles at a false discovery rate of 0.05. About 17 rarely observed V segments, including chromosome 9 orphons, were excluded from the earlier analysis of several hundred of the donors because counts were too low. In both the original and validation cohorts, the classifier was reported to diagnose cytomegalovirus status with high specificity and sensitivity. A later analysis found that most CMV-associated TCR beta chains appeared HLA-restricted, with HLA associations seemingly driven largely by CMV exposure. According to a later analysis, parvovirus B19, influenza, CMV and Epstein-Barr virus appeared linked to several top co-occurrence clusters. An association between a missense DCLRE1C variant and V-gene and J-gene trimming of TCR beta chains was found in a later genetic analysis and replicated in an independent cohort. HLA typing was unavailable for some donors at each locus, so association tests used only the typed subset. In an earlier analysis of over 550 of the donors, most TCR beta V segments were observed in productive rearrangements about 90% or about 30% of the time, broadly matching IMGT annotations. It was suggested by the authors that the approach could potentially be generalized to other disease states and immunological phenotypes. Compared with equally common non-associated chains, HLA-associated TCR beta chains in a later analysis were more clonally expanded and had lower generation probabilities. A further reported finding was that TCR beta sequences accurately predicted the HLA-A and HLA-B alleles for most subjects in the first cohort. Three of the identified cytomegalovirus-associated TCR beta chains were confirmed in vitro to be specific for cytomegalovirus antigens. According to a later genetic analysis, donors in an Asian-associated ancestry cluster had fewer N-insertions in productive TCRs than the roughly 700-donor mean. The 87-base-pair reads could not distinguish some IMGT-functional V segments, including TRBV6-2 and TRBV6-3, so those segments were excluded. Presence/absence analyses assumed roughly uniform sequencing depth across donors, an assumption that may not hold. Linkage disequilibrium might explain the correlated functional status among segregating V segments, but an unknown experimental factor could not be ruled out. Strong co-occurrence of HLA alleles, especially DR and DQ, made assigning TCR associations to individual alleles difficult. This cohort had only TCR beta chains sequenced, and the lack of alpha or paired-chain data limited which features could be detected. While some public TCRs were present in many individuals, most TCR sequences turned up only very rarely across donors. The sequencing pipeline was judged likely to have produced a cluster of highly shared sequence variants as a technical artifact. In a later analysis, the rate of TCR association differed among HLA loci, with DRB1 alleles having the most associated TCRs and HLA-C alleles having the fewest.

The library came from the immunoSEQ multiplex PCR assay. For the multiplex PCR, a mixture combining 60 forward primers for TCR Vbeta segments and 13 reverse primers for TCR Jbeta segments was used. The CDR3 region of rearranged TCR beta genes was amplified from genomic DNA by a multiplex PCR assay. The amplified TCR beta libraries were sequenced on the Illumina HiSeq System as 87-base-pair reads. Per the source publication's procedure: Across the roughly 670 repertoires, a later analysis counted roughly 84 million unique TCR beta chains, 9.5 million to 13 million of which were shared by at least two donors. Raw reads were error-corrected and collapsed into unique sequences with a nearest-neighbor algorithm that merged closely related sequences to remove PCR and sequencing errors. V, D and J gene segments were assigned by aligning CDR3 sequences to IMGT reference sequences. Each retained sequence needed at least a six-nucleotide match to both a V gene segment and a J gene segment. A rearrangement counted as productive if the CDR3 had no stop codons and remained in frame with V and J, and every other rearrangement counted as non-productive. Following IMGT convention, CDR3 was defined as the stretch from the second conserved V-encoded cysteine up to the conserved J-encoded phenylalanine. In an earlier analysis of around 570 of the donors, sequences lacking an unambiguous match to a single V gene segment were excluded. In an earlier analysis of several hundred of the donors, V segments were called functional above 56.7% productive rearrangements and were called segregating when the between-donor standard deviation exceeded 5%. To diagnose cytomegalovirus status from the catalog of TCR beta chain sequences, a statistical classification framework was built. In a later analysis, V and J genes were assigned by comparing TCR nucleotide sequences against IMGT/GENE-DB human TR gene sequences. A later analysis assigned CDR3 sequences and most-parsimonious VDJ recombination scenarios with the TCRdist pipeline. In a later analysis, each TCR beta chain was defined by its CDR3 amino acid sequence together with its V-gene family, and reads without a unique V-gene family were excluded. In a later analysis, 450 to 600 highly shared, low-generation-probability nucleotide sequences were removed to address suspected cross-contamination and a sequencing artifact. A later analysis calculated a clonal expansion index for each public chain from normalized within-repertoire ranks of inferred template counts. In a later analysis, generation probabilities were computed using a VDJ recombination model fitted to out-of-frame rearrangements, and the results were checked against IGoR. In a later analysis, hypergeometric tests were used to score TCR-TCR, TCR-HLA and TCR-CMV co-occurrence, with a repertoire-size bias correction applied to TCR pairs. In a later analysis, false discovery rates were estimated by permuting HLA or CMV assignments 20 times. In a later analysis, co-occurring TCRs were grouped using DBSCAN, and TCRdist sequence similarity was added for clustering within HLA-allele-positive subsets. For co-occurrence clustering, repertoires with fewer than 30,000 or more than 120,000 public chains were excluded, along with about five repertoires with anomalous nucleotide sharing. What TCRdb holds here is the immuneACCESS table cut down to in-frame rearrangements. Part of the clones is not present; checked against another copy, under half of the missing clones reflect an unresolved V gene, and the others are unexplained. The V and J calls and the clone size are those of that table, but D and trimming were determined from the DNA. The sample records roughly 180,000 clones, 75% to 80% of which are singletons. The top ten clones comprise 4.5% to 7.5% of the sample.

The cohort comprised some 700 healthy bone marrow donors. At the time of sampling, every cohort member was nominally healthy, though immune exposures that went unrecorded were likely present. The donor tested CMV seropositive and was one of the 289 seropositive cohort members. Each donor provided a peripheral blood sample, and peripheral blood mononuclear cells were used for TCR beta sequencing. Genomic DNA extraction from the blood cell samples was performed with the Qiagen DNeasy Blood Extraction Kit. The CDR3 spans 13 residues, from the cysteine through the phenylalanine. Of the read, only the CDR3 DNA is kept; its 39 bases are in frame from base 1. V is shortened by 2 bases, J by 0 bases, and the region joining them spans 5 bases. Per the germline V gene, SGHRS is the CDR1 and YFSETQ is the CDR2.

Sequenced input: PBMCs. The rearrangement combines TRBV5-1 with TRBJ1-2, with the D gene too uncertain to name. This sequence originates from a woman aged 25 to 39 in good health and CMV-seropositive. The nucleotide sequence reads TGCGCCAGCAGCTTCGGAGCTAACTATGGCTACACCTTC. Protein translation: CASSFGANYGYTF.